Each of the 26 T cell receptor beta chains below was sequenced from the same sample in a study of shared clonotypes between healthy human individuals. Generated by immunoSEQ multiplex PCR, the TCRdb table keeps only in-frame clones and is missing some. The data hold about 1 million clones, with approximately 76% observed a single time. The sample was memory CD4+ T cells sorted from blood. Subset reported: CD45RA-negative fraction. These receptors originate from a man between 18 and 29 years old in good health.

This chain uses TRBV4-1 with TRBJ2-7; 8 bases align to TRBD1. The CDR3 extends over 14 amino acids. The V and J ends lost 4 bases and 4 bases, in that order; junction bases with no gene match: 6. In germline, CDR1 is MGHRA, CDR2 YSYEKL. In nucleotides, the CDR3 is TGCGCCAGCAGCCCGGGACAGGTTCTTTACGAGCAGTACTTC. This sequence encodes CASSPGQVLYEQYF.

The genes are TRBV29-1 and TRBJ1-5, with 9 bases aligning to TRBD1. The CDR3 has 15 amino acids. CDR1 and CDR2 from the germline V gene are SQVTM and ANQGSEA. V was clipped by 3 bases and J by 4 bases; unmatched bases: 7. Here the CDR3 reads CSVDEDRGRNQPQHF. The CDR3 region has the DNA TGCAGCGTTGACGAAGACAGGGGGAGGAATCAGCCCCAGCATTTT.

The J gene is TRBJ2-5, the V gene TRBV6-5; TRBD2 matches at 8 bases. Per the germline V gene, CDR1 is MNHEY and CDR2 is SVGAGI. CDR3 length: 14 residues. J lost 7 bases, V lost 4 bases, and 8 bases had no gene match. CDR3 coding DNA: TGTGCCAGCAGTTCCTCCGGGGGGGCTCGGACCCAGTACTTC. This sequence encodes CASSSSGGARTQYF.

The CDR3 is CASSRIGQGEADTQYF. In nucleotides, the CDR3 is TGTGCCAGCAGCCGGATAGGACAGGGGGAGGCAGATACGCAGTATTTT. The rearrangement uses TRBV5-6 and TRBJ2-3; TRBD1 matches at 10 bases. V lost 4 bases and J lost 4; bases outside the gene matches: 9. The V gene's germline CDR1 is SGHDT and CDR2 YYEEEE. The CDR3 is 16 residues long.

At least ten counts were recorded for this clone. The chain employs TRBV5-1 and TRBJ2-5, with D possibly being TRBD1 (6 bases). The CDR3 loop spans 15 amino acids. The V gene's germline CDR1 is SGHRS and CDR2 YFSETQ. The germline V and J ends were trimmed by 5 bases and 3 bases, with 17 bases remaining between them. CDR3 in amino acids: CASSPGQRREETQYF. The CDR3 DNA sequence: TGCGCCAGCAGTCCAGGACAGAGGCGGGAAGAGACCCAGTACTTC.

The genes are TRBV7-9 and TRBJ2-6; D uncertain. Looked up from germline, CDR1 is SEHNR and CDR2 is FQNEAQ (reference sequence). This CDR3 region has 17 residues. Trimming left V 1 base short and J 1 base short, with 11 bases between. The CDR3 sequence is CASSLDGARSGANVLTF. The CDR3 DNA follows: TGTGCCAGCAGCTTAGATGGCGCGAGGTCTGGGGCCAACGTCCTGACTTTC.

The chain links TRBV5-1 to TRBJ1-6; 8 bases agree with TRBD1. CDR1 and CDR2 (germline): SGHRS, YFSETQ. The CDR3 sequence is 17 residues long. The junction had 9 bases not matched to a gene; V was cut back by 0 bases and J by 7 bases. The CDR3 DNA sequence: TGCGCCAGCAGCTTGGCTCCAGGGGGCGCGTTAAATTCACCCCTCCACTTT. It specifies CASSLAPGGALNSPLHF.

The V gene is TRBV18, the J gene TRBJ1-3; D perhaps matches TRBD1 (6 bases). Trimming stripped 8 bases from V and 0 bases from J, with 17 bases between. The CDR3 loop spans 16 amino acids. CDR1 is KGHSH, CDR2 LQKENI, per germline. The CDR3 DNA is TGTGCCAGCGCACGGGACACCCTTAGCTCTGGAAACACCATATATTTT. Translation gives CASARDTLSSGNTIYF.

The gene calls are TRBV7-9 and TRBJ1-2; D ambiguous. Between the trimmed V and J ends, which lost 4 bases and 6 bases, there was a span of 21 bases. The CDR3 length is 16 residues. Germline CDR1 SEHNR, CDR2 FQNEAQ (reference sequence). The CDR3: CASSSNWERQGHGYTF. DNA for the CDR3: TGTGCCAGCAGCTCAAACTGGGAGAGACAAGGGCATGGCTACACCTTC.

The gene calls are TRBV7-9 and TRBJ2-7, with 9 bases that match TRBD1. With 11 bases clipped from V and 1 base from J, the junction kept 12 bases outside the gene matches. CDR1 and CDR2 (germline): SEHNR, FQNEAQ (reference sequence). This CDR3 comprises 15 residues. As DNA, the CDR3 is TGTGCCCGCAACCCGGGACAGGGCATGTCCTACGAGCAGTACTTC. It specifies CARNPGQGMSYEQYF.

The V and J genes are TRBV18 and TRBJ1-1; D is undetermined. CDR1 KGHSH and CDR2 LQKENI come from the germline V gene. The V gene lost 6 bases and the J gene lost 4 bases, with 21 bases spanning the gap. CDR3 length equals 16 residues. CDR3 bases: TGTGCCAGCTCGCCCGTCTTTCTACCCCCGGGCACTGAAGCTTTCTTT. This gives the protein CASSPVFLPPGTEAFF.

V and J are TRBV7-9 and TRBJ1-4, with 7 bases aligning to TRBD1. Germline V lookup: CDR1 SEHNR, CDR2 FQNEAQ (reference sequence). This CDR3 comprises 14 residues. V shed 5 bases, J shed 6 bases, and the junction held 6 bases outside the gene matches. The CDR3 is CASSDREDYEKLFF. The CDR3 DNA follows: TGTGCCAGCAGCGACAGGGAGGATTATGAAAAACTGTTTTTT.

The gene calls are TRBV5-4 and TRBJ1-6; no firm D call. The V and J ends lost 4 bases and 7 bases respectively, with 6 bases between them. CDR1 is SGHNT and CDR2 is YYREEE in the germline V gene (reference sequence). CDR3 size: 12 residues. In nucleotides, the CDR3 is TGTGCCAGCAGCCTTTTAAATTCACCCCTCCACTTT. Translating it yields CASSLLNSPLHF.

The chain recombines TRBV7-9 with TRBJ2-3, with D perhaps matching TRBD1 (5 bases). The CDR3 is 16 amino acids. The germline CDR1 and CDR2 sequences are SEHNR and FQNEAQ (reference sequence). V was trimmed by 1 base and J by 2 bases, leaving 13 bases between them. The CDR3 DNA sequence: TGTGCCAGCAGCTTAGTGGTGCAGGGAAACACAGATACGCAGTATTTT. It codes for CASSLVVQGNTDTQYF.

V is TRBV18 and J is TRBJ1-2; 9 nucleotides line up with TRBD1. Germline CDR1 and CDR2: KGHSH and LQKENI. This CDR3 is 15 amino acids long. The V and J ends lost 3 bases and 4 bases, in that order; junction bases with no gene match: 6. CDR3 residues: CASSPGQGSLYGYTF. CDR3 DNA sequence: TGTGCCAGCTCACCTGGACAGGGGTCCCTCTATGGCTACACCTTC. Drawing the rest from reference TRBV18 and TRBJ1-2, the complete variable domain is NAGVMQNPRHLVRRRGQEARLRCSPMKGHSHVYWYRQLPEEGLKFMVYLQKENIIDESGMPKERFSAEFPKEGPSILRIQQVVRGDSAAYFCASSPGQGSLYGYTFGSGTRLTVV.

This clone was found a few times. In nucleotides, the CDR3 is TGTGCCTGGAGTCGGGCAGGGACCAATCAGCCCCAGCATTTT. Its protein product is CAWSRAGTNQPQHF. The chain uses TRBV30 and TRBJ1-5; TRBD1 is a possible D gene (5 bases). Germline lookup yields CDR1 GTSNPN and CDR2 SVGIG (reference sequence). This CDR3 contains 14 residues. V lost 2 bases and J 3 bases, leaving 11 bases between the germline ends.

This clone was counted a few times. This chain uses TRBV28 with TRBJ1-1; D is unresolved. Germline loops: CDR1 MDHEN, CDR2 SYDVKM. The CDR3 covers 13 residues. Trimming cost V 10 bases and J 2 bases, with 14 bases left between them. The CDR3 spells CAICRGSNTEAFF. CDR3 coding DNA: TGTGCCATCTGCCGGGGTTCTAACACTGAAGCTTTCTTT.

This chain connects TRBV6-1 to TRBJ1-2; D unresolved. Germline V gene data show CDR1 as MNHNS and CDR2 as SASEGT. The ends were cut back, 6 bases at V and 8 bases at J, with 19 bases in the middle. The CDR3 runs to 14 residues. CDR3 coding DNA: TGTGCCAGCAGGCCACAGAAGGCCCTGGAGGGCTACACCTTC. Its translation is CASRPQKALEGYTF.

V usage is TRBV19 and J usage is TRBJ1-2; D gene uncertain. With 3 bases removed from V and 6 bases from J, the gap between germline ends came to 11 bases. This CDR3 comprises 13 residues. Germline V gene lookup returns CDR1 LNHDA and CDR2 SQIVND (reference sequence). The CDR3 DNA reads TGTGCCAGTAGTATTGGACGGTGGGATGGCTACACCTTC. It encodes CASSIGRWDGYTF.

This chain joins TRBV2 and TRBJ2-1; 8 bases are shared with TRBD1. V was clipped by 6 bases and J by 0 bases; unmatched bases: 1. The length of the CDR3 is 14 residues. The V gene's germline CDR1 is SNHLY and CDR2 FYNNEI. The CDR3 here is CASRGQVSYNEQFF. The CDR3 DNA follows: TGTGCCAGCAGGGGACAGGTCTCCTACAATGAGCAGTTCTTC.

The rearrangement links TRBV27 to TRBJ2-7, with D maybe TRBD1 (6 bases). Per germline, CDR1 MNHEY and CDR2 SMNVEV (reference sequence). CDR3 length: 15 residues. Trimming took 4 bases from V and 2 from J, leaving 15 bases between them. The CDR3 DNA reads as TGTGCCAGCAGTTCAAACAGGGTACAGACCTACGAGCAGTACTTC. Protein: CASSSNRVQTYEQYF.

Only one count was recorded for this clone. V and J are TRBV5-8 and TRBJ2-1; 8 positions agree with TRBD2. The CDR3 is 14 residues long. After removal of 6 bases from V and 8 bases from J, the junction contained 10 bases not matched to a gene. CDR1 is SGHTS, CDR2 YDEGEE, per germline. The CDR3 is CASTVSGGPYEQFF. The CDR3 coding sequence is TGTGCCAGCACCGTGTCGGGAGGGCCATATGAGCAGTTCTTC.

The J gene is TRBJ2-3, the V gene TRBV2; 9 bases agree with TRBD2. This CDR3 contains 15 residues. The germline CDR1 and CDR2 sequences are SNHLY and FYNNEI. J lost 4 bases, V lost 4 bases, and 6 bases had no gene match. CDR3 region: CASSVAVAGADTQYF. The CDR3, as DNA: TGTGCCAGCAGTGTGGCGGTAGCGGGAGCAGATACGCAGTATTTT.

V is TRBV7-9 and J is TRBJ1-4; D not certain. CDR1 and CDR2 (germline): SEHNR, FQNEAQ (reference sequence). The CDR3 is 14 amino acids. V was clipped by 6 bases and J by 4 bases, with 12 bases between them. In DNA form, the CDR3 reads TGTGCCAGCAGTCCTTCGGACGGTAATGAAAAACTGTTTTTT. Amino acid sequence: CASSPSDGNEKLFF. Filled out from reference TRBV7-9 and TRBJ1-4, the complete variable domain reads DTGVSQNPRHKITKRGQNVTFRCDPISEHNRLYWYRQTLGQGPEFLTYFQNEAQLEKSRLLSDRFSAERPKGSFSTLEIQRTEQGDSAMYLCASSPSDGNEKLFFGSGTQLSVL.

On this clone: The junction departs from the called germline gene at one end, perhaps through a read error. The J gene is TRBJ1-1, the V gene TRBV7-7; 7 bases align to TRBD1. The CDR3 length is 16 residues. CDR1 and CDR2 (germline): SSHAT, FNYEAQ (reference sequence). CDR3 DNA: TGTGCTAGCAGCTTAGAGCAGGGGGAAGAAAGAACTGAAGCTTTCTTT. Translation: CASSLEQGEERTEAFF.

The chain carries TRBV10-2 and TRBJ2-2; possibly TRBD1 for D (6 bases). CDR3 length: 13 amino acids. CDR1 WSHSY and CDR2 SAAADI come from the germline V gene. With 6 bases removed from V and 4 bases from J, the gap between germline ends came to 9 bases. In DNA, the CDR3 is TGCGCCAGCAGGCCACAGGGCACCGGGGAGCTGTTTTTT. Its protein is CASRPQGTGELFF.